The 24 T cell receptor beta chains in this list originate from one sample, sequenced in a study of T-cell reconstitution after alpha-beta-depleted transplantation in children. It was with unique molecular identifiers that the TCRbeta library was prepared. Via MiXCR, TCRdb re-called the PCR reads, giving one row per CDR3 protein. The profile shows 670,000 or so distinct CDR3 sequences, about 12% of them singletons. The sequences come from PBMCs, collected before TCRalphabeta/CD19-depleted stem cell transplant. Receptors originate from a girl aged 2-10 years with congenital amegakaryocytic thrombocytopenia, due to receive a stem cell transplant.

This clonotype occurred a few times. The chain carries TRBV28 and TRBJ1-5, with 9 bases identical to TRBD1. This CDR3 spans 16 amino acids. The junction had 7 bases not matched to a gene; V was cut back by 6 bases and J by 1 base. The germline gives CDR1 MDHEN, CDR2 SYDVKM. Written as DNA, the CDR3 is TGTGCCAGCAGCCCCGGGACAGGGTGGAGCAATCAGCCCCAGCATTTT. Protein sequence: CASSPGTGWSNQPQHF.

This clonotype has a count of ten or more. This CDR3 is CSVDRTYNEQFF. As DNA, the CDR3 is TGCAGCGTTGACAGGACATACAATGAGCAGTTCTTC. The chain joins TRBV29-1 to TRBJ2-1; maybe TRBD1 (5 bases). The length of the CDR3 is 12 residues. Trimming shortened V by 3 bases and J by 4 bases, and 7 bases separated the two germline ends. CDR1 is SQVTM and CDR2 is ANQGSEA in the germline V gene.

About this clonotype: A much larger clone differs from this one at a single base, so this may be a read error. V usage is TRBV5-1 and J usage is TRBJ1-2; D unresolved. The CDR3 is 13 residues long. Looked up from germline, CDR1 is SGHRS and CDR2 is YFSETQ. CDR3 loop: CASSLTVNYAYTF. CDR3 DNA sequence: TGCGCCAGCAGCTTAACAGTAAACTATGCCTACACCTTC. Drawing the rest from reference TRBV5-1 and TRBJ1-2, the complete variable domain is KAGVTQTPRYLIKTRGQQVTLSCSPISGHRSVSWYQQTPGQGLQFLFEYFSETQRNKGNFPGRFSGRQFSNSRSEMNVSTLELGDSALYLCASSLTVNYAYTFGSGTRLTVV.

This clonotype was recorded many times. The V and J genes are TRBV20-1 and TRBJ1-1, with D perhaps TRBD1 (6 bases). V gave up 3 bases and J gave up 0 bases, with 11 bases separating them. Germline V gives CDR1 DFQATT, CDR2 SNEGSKA (reference sequence). This CDR3 is built from 14 residues. CDR3 residues: CSASQGFMNTEAFF. In nucleotides, the CDR3 is TGCAGTGCTAGCCAGGGGTTCATGAACACTGAAGCTTTCTTT.

There are a few counts of this clonotype. This rearrangement joins TRBV5-1 to TRBJ2-1, with a tentative D call TRBD1 (6 bases). Germline loops: CDR1 SGHRS, CDR2 YFSETQ. V shed 4 bases and J shed 12 bases, with 23 bases lying between them. The CDR3 runs 15 residues. The DNA of the CDR3 is TGCGCCAGCAGCCCCGGTGGGGGCGCGATGATGCGGCAGTTCTTC. Protein product: CASSPGGGAMMRQFF.

The chain couples TRBV4-1 to TRBJ2-1; no clear D. Trimming pared 1 base from V and 8 bases from J, leaving 9 bases between. CDR1 is MGHRA, CDR2 YSYEKL, per germline. This CDR3 contains 13 residues. CDR3 sequence: CASSQVGIYEQFF. The CDR3 region has the DNA TGCGCCAGCAGCCAAGTGGGGATTTATGAGCAGTTCTTC.

CDR3 amino acids: CASSLTGLAGGIEQFF. The CDR3 DNA reads TGCGCCAGCAGTTTAACTGGACTAGCGGGAGGTATTGAGCAGTTCTTC. The gene calls are TRBV5-1 and TRBJ2-1; TRBD2 agrees at 14 bases. The CDR3 runs 16 residues. Germline V gives CDR1 SGHRS, CDR2 YFSETQ. With 5 bases clipped from V and 9 bases from J, the junction kept 10 bases outside the gene matches.

This clonotype was recorded at least ten times. V gene TRBV7-9 combines with J gene TRBJ2-7; a weak D match, TRBD1 (6 bases). CDR3 length: 14 amino acids. CDR1 is SEHNR, CDR2 FQNEAQ, per germline (reference sequence). The germline V and J ends were trimmed by 3 bases and 5 bases, with 14 bases remaining between them. The CDR3 nucleotides are TGTGCCAGCAGCTTGGAAAGGACAGTTAACGAGCAGTACTTC. Its protein is CASSLERTVNEQYF.

This clonotype was counted many times. This rearrangement joins TRBV20-1 to TRBJ2-7; 7 positions agree with TRBD1. CDR1 and CDR2 (germline): DFQATT, SNEGSKA (reference sequence). Trimming took 6 bases from V and 4 from J; bases not matched to a gene: 12. The CDR3 is made up of 14 amino acids. The CDR3 sequence is CSAGTGARGYEQYF. CDR3 DNA sequence: TGCAGTGCGGGAACAGGGGCTCGGGGTTACGAGCAGTACTTC.

In its sample, this clonotype was seen many times. The chain has TRBV5-5 and TRBJ2-2, with D hard to call. Deletions cut 4 bases from V and 7 bases from J, with 11 bases between. Germline CDR1 SGHKS, CDR2 YYEKEE (reference sequence). The CDR3 runs 13 residues. The chain's CDR3 is CASSSFTGGELFF. CDR3 nucleotides: TGTGCCAGCAGCAGCTTCACGGGCGGGGAGCTGTTTTTT. Supplemented by reference TRBV5-5 and TRBJ2-2, the full variable domain reads DAGVTQSPTHLIKTRGQQVTLRCSPISGHKSVSWYQQVLGQGPQFIFQYYEKEERGRGNFPDRFSARQFPNYSSELNVNALLLGDSALYLCASSSFTGGELFFGEGSRLTVL.

This clonotype occurred a few times. This chain connects TRBV5-1 to TRBJ2-5; 7 bases line up with TRBD1. This CDR3 has 16 amino acids. Trimming cost V 5 bases and J 2 bases; bases outside gene matches: 12. Per germline, CDR1 SGHRS and CDR2 YFSETQ. The DNA of the CDR3 is TGCGCCAGCAGACAGGGGATTGTAGAAAGACAAGAGACCCAGTACTTC. Translation: CASRQGIVERQETQYF.

As to this clonotype: This may be a read error, as it is one base from a much larger clone. Lacking the conserved final phenylalanine or tryptophan, this CDR3 likely reflects a read error. J is TRBJ2-1 and V is TRBV12-3 or TRBV12-4; D call uncertain. The CDR3 runs to 12 residues. V lost 6 bases to trimming and J lost 5 bases, with 8 bases between them. CDR3 sequence: CASSALHNEQFL. CDR3 sequence (DNA): TGTGCCAGCAGCGCCCTTCACAATGAGCAGTTCCTC.

Ten or more counts support this clonotype. The chain recombines TRBV28 with TRBJ2-5; 11 positions agree with TRBD1. Germline V gene data show CDR1 as MDHEN and CDR2 as SYDVKM. This CDR3 spans 16 amino acids. After removal of 9 bases from V and 7 bases from J, the junction contained 16 bases not matched to a gene. CDR3 sequence: CASTGVRDRGSGTQYF. The CDR3 nucleotides are TGTGCCAGTACCGGGGTACGGGACAGGGGGAGCGGGACCCAGTACTTC.

This clonotype was observed many times. The rearrangement links TRBV20-1 to TRBJ2-3; a possible D gene is TRBD2 (5 bases). The CDR3 is made up of 15 amino acids. In germline, CDR1 is DFQATT, CDR2 SNEGSKA (reference sequence). The V gene lost 3 bases and the J gene lost 2 bases, with 15 bases spanning the gap. CDR3 sequence reads: CSASGESGTTDTQYF. DNA for the CDR3: TGCAGTGCTAGCGGGGAGAGCGGTACCACAGATACGCAGTATTTT.

The chain couples TRBV20-1 to TRBJ2-5, with D unclear. The CDR3 is made up of 14 amino acids. V dropped 1 base and J dropped 5 bases, with 14 bases sitting between them. The V gene's germline CDR1 is DFQATT and CDR2 SNEGSKA (reference sequence). CDR3: CSARGPAVGETQYF. Written as DNA, the CDR3 is TGCAGTGCTAGAGGCCCAGCAGTTGGGGAGACCCAGTACTTC.

This clonotype has more than one count but fewer than ten. V usage is TRBV10-3 and J usage is TRBJ2-7, with D uncertain. The CDR3 contains 13 residues. Between the trimmed V and J ends, which lost 0 bases and 6 bases, there was a span of 9 bases. Germline V lookup: CDR1 ENHRY, CDR2 SYGVKD. This CDR3 reads CAISESVLVEQYF. As DNA, the CDR3 is TGTGCCATCAGTGAGTCCGTGTTGGTCGAGCAGTACTTC.

This clonotype was counted a few times. The chain carries TRBV20-1 and TRBJ2-6; the D is unclear. CDR3 length: 14 amino acids. V lost 6 bases and J 2 bases, leaving 11 bases between the germline ends. Germline V gives CDR1 DFQATT, CDR2 SNEGSKA (reference sequence). The CDR3 sequence: CSAPRSPGANVLTF. The DNA for the CDR3 is TGCAGTGCGCCCAGGTCCCCTGGGGCCAACGTCCTGACTTTC.

About this clonotype: This clone may be a read error of a much larger clone one base away. The chain employs TRBV5-1 and TRBJ1-5, with D uncertain. Looked up from germline, CDR1 is SGHRS and CDR2 is YFSETQ. The CDR3 loop spans 14 amino acids. CDR3 sequence reads: CASSLTGKNRPQHF. Here the CDR3 DNA reads TGCGCCAGCAGCTTGACCGGGAAAAATCGGCCCCAGCATTTT.

This clonotype was counted at least ten times. The J gene is TRBJ2-1, the V gene TRBV29-1; D may be TRBD2 (6 bases). Trimming removed 4 bases from V and 5 bases from J, with 18 bases in between. The CDR3 has 15 residues. Germline V gene sequence: CDR1 SQVTM, CDR2 ANQGSEA. The CDR3 DNA reads as TGCAGCGTTGGTCGGGACTCCTCGGGCAACAATGAGCAGTTCTTC. It specifies CSVGRDSSGNNEQFF.

This clonotype occurred a few times. This sequence joins TRBV5-1 and TRBJ2-5; D tentatively reads TRBD1 or TRBD2 (5 bases each). Germline-derived CDR1 and CDR2 are SGHRS and YFSETQ. V was pared by 0 bases and J by 5 bases, with 14 bases between. CDR3 length equals 15 residues. This CDR3 is CASSLGPGRWETQYF. CDR3 nucleotides: TGCGCCAGCAGCTTGGGTCCGGGGCGTTGGGAGACCCAGTACTTC.

This chain's CDR3 is CASGHSYTQRYNEQFF. As DNA, the CDR3 is TGTGCCAGCGGACACAGCTACACCCAACGGTACAATGAGCAGTTCTTC. The chain recombines TRBV12-3 or TRBV12-4 with TRBJ2-1; tentative D call: TRBD1 (5 bases). The CDR3 covers 16 residues. The ends were cut back, 8 bases at V and 4 bases at J, with 21 bases in the middle.

This chain connects TRBV19 to TRBJ2-1; D ambiguous. The V and J ends lost 11 bases and 3 bases respectively, with 8 bases between them. CDR3 length: 11 amino acids. Germline V gene data show CDR1 as LNHDA and CDR2 as SQIVND (reference sequence). The CDR3 here is CAVTSYNEQFF. The CDR3, as DNA: TGTGCCGTGACCAGCTACAATGAGCAGTTCTTC.

V is TRBV24-1 and J is TRBJ2-2, with 7 positions matching TRBD2. V shed 7 bases and J 7 bases; nucleotides not matched to a gene: 17. CDR1 and CDR2 (germline): KGHDR, SFDVKD. The CDR3 length is 17 residues. Written as DNA, the CDR3 is TGTGCCACCAGCCGCTTAAAAGGGGAGGGCCAAGACGGGGAGCTGTTTTTT. Translating gives CATSRLKGEGQDGELFF.

This clonotype was counted ten times or more. J is TRBJ2-1 and V is TRBV28; 9 positions match TRBD2. The CDR3 is 20 amino acids. The junction had 28 bases not matched to a gene; V was cut back by 6 bases and J by 10 bases. Germline CDR1 is MDHEN and CDR2 is SYDVKM. The CDR3 is CASSLPRSYLMAGGRNEQFF. CDR3 nucleotides: TGTGCCAGCAGCTTACCTCGGTCCTACCTTATGGCGGGAGGGAGAAACGAGCAGTTCTTC.